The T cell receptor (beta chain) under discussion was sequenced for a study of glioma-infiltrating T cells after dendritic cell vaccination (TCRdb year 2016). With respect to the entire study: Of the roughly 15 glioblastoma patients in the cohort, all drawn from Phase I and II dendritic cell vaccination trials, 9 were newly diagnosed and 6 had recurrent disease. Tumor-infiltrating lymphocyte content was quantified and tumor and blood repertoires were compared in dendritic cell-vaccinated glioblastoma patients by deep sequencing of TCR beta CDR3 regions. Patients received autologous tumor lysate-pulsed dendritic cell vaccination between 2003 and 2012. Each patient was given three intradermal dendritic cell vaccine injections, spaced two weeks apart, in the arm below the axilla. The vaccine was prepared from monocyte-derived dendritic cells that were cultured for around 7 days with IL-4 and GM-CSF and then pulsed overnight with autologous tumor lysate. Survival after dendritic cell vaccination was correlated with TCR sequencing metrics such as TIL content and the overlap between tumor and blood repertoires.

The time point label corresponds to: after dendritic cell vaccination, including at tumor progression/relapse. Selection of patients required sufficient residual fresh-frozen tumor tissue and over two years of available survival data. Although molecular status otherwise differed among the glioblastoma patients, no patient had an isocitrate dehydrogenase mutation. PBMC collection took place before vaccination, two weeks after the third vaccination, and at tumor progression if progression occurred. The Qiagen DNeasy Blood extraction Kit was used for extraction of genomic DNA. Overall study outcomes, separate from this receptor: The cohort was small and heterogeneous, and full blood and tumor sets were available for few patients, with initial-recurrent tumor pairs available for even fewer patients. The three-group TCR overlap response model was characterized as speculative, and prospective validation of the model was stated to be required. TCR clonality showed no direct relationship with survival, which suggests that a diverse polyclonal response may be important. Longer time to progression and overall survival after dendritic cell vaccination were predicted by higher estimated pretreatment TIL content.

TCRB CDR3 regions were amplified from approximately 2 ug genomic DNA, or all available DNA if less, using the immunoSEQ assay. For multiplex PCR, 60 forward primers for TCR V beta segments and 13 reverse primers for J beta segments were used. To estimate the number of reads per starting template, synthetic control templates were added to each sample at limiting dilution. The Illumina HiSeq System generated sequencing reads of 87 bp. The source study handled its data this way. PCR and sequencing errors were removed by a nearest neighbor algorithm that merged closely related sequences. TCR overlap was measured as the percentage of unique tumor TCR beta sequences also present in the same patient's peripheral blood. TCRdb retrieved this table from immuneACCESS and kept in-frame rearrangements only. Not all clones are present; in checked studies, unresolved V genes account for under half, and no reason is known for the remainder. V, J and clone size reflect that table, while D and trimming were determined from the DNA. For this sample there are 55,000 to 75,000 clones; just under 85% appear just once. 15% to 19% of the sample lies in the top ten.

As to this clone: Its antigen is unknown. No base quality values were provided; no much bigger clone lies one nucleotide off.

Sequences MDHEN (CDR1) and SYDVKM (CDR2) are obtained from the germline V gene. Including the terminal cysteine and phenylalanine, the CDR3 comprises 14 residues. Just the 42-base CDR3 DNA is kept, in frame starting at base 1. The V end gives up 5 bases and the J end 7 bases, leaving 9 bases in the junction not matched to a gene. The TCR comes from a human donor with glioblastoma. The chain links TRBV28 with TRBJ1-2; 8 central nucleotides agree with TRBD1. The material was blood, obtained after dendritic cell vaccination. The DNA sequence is TGTGCCAGCAGTCAGACAGGGGAAATCGGTGGCTACACCTTC. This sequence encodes CASSQTGEIGGYTF.